The subject of this entry is one T cell receptor (beta chain). Its antigen is not identified. PCR primers comprised 60 Vbeta and 13 Jbeta primers. Only in-frame clones appear in the TCRdb table, and some are missing; sequencing was by immunoSEQ multiplex PCR. The data hold approximately 140,000 clones, with 73% observed a single time. This record belongs to a study of cytomegalovirus exposure and HLA in healthy donors. Study-wide points: There were some V segments, including TRBV6-2 and TRBV6-3, excluded as indistinguishable.

Per the germline V gene, CDR1 is SGHVS and CDR2 is FNYEAQ. The CDR3 contains 12 residues. J gave up 6 bases and V 5 bases, and 4 bases lay outside the gene matches. The clonotype originates from a woman aged 18-29 years in good health and CMV-seronegative. Sequenced: PBMCs. V and J are TRBV7-6 and TRBJ2-7; 7 bases line up with TRBD2. CDR3 amino acids: CASSRWGGEQYF. The CDR3 coding sequence is TGTGCCAGCAGCCGGTGGGGGGGCGAGCAGTACTTC.